This T cell receptor (beta chain) is drawn from a study of shared clonotypes between healthy human individuals. The overall study: A donor's plate count was three for CD4 naive and three for CD4 memory; CD8 naive had two and CD8 memory one. Broader study findings: Donor scarcity curtailed the genetic and exposure-history diversity represented herein.

Remarks on this clone: Its cognate antigen is unknown.

Healthy HIV-negative adults without recent acute infections or vaccinations served as donors. The ends were cut back, 7 bases at V and 6 bases at J, with 12 bases in the middle. Germline CDR1 reads SNHLY; CDR2 reads FYNNEI. The CDR3 is 13 amino acids. Original handling: ImmunoSEQ gave junction-only sequences without quality scores, so filtering differed. Generated by immunoSEQ multiplex PCR, the TCRdb table keeps only in-frame clones and is missing some. The DNA was the basis for D and trimming; V, J and clone size are from that table. The data show roughly 650,000 clones, with almost 97% seen just once and around 0.057% held by the top ten.

The V gene is TRBV2, the J gene TRBJ2-2, with D unclear. The receptor was isolated from a woman in her 30s in good health. Sequencing input: naive CD4+ T cells sorted from blood. Documented subset: CD45RA+ positively selected. The CDR3 nucleotides read TGTGCCAGCACGGTTGGGGTCCCCGGGGAGCTGTTTTTT. It translates to CASTVGVPGELFF. Variable domain in full (rest from reference TRBV2 and TRBJ2-2): EPEVTQTPSHQVTQMGQEVILRCVPISNHLYFYWYRQILGQKVEFLVSFYNNEISEKSEIFDDQFSVERPDGSNFTLKIRSTKLEDSAMYFCASTVGVPGELFFGEGSRLTVL.